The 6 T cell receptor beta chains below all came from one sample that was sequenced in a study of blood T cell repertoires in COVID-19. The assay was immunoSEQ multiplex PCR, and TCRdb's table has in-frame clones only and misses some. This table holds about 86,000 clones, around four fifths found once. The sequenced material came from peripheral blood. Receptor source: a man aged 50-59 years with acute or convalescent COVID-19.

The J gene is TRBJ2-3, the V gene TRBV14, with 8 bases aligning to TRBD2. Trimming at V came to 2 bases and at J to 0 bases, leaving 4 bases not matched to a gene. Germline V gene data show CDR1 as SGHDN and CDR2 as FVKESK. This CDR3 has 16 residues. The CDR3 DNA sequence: TGTGCCAGCAGCCAAAGAAAGCGGGGGAGCACAGATACGCAGTATTTT. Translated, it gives CASSQRKRGSTDTQYF.

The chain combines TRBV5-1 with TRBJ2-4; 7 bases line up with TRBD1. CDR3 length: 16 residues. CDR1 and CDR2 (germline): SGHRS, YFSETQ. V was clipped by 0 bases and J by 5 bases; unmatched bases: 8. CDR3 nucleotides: TGCGCCAGCAGCTTGGGGCAGGGGGTGCCACAAAACATTCAGTACTTC. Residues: CASSLGQGVPQNIQYF.

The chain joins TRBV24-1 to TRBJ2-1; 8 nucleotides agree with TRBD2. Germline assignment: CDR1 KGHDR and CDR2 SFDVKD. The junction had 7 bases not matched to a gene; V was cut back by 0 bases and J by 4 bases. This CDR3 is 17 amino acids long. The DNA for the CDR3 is TGTGCCACCAGTGATTTGGGAGCGGGAGTAGGTTACAATGAGCAGTTCTTC. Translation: CATSDLGAGVGYNEQFF.

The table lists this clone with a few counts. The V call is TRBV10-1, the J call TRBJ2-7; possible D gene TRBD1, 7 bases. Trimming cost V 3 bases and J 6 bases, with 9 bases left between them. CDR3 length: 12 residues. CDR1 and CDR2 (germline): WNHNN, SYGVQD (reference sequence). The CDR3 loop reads CASSDQGGEQYF. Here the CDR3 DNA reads TGCGCCAGCAGTGATCAGGGGGGCGAGCAGTACTTC.

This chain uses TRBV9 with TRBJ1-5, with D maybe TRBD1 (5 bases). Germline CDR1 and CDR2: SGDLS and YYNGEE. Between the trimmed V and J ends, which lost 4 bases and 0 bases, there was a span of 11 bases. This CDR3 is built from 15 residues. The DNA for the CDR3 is TGTGCCAGCAGCTTAGGGGCTGATAGCAATCAGCCCCAGCATTTT. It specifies CASSLGADSNQPQHF. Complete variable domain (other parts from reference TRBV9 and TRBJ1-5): DSGVTQTPKHLITATGQRVTLRCSPRSGDLSVYWYQQSLDQGLQFLIQYYNGEERAKGNILERFSAQQFPDLHSELNLSSLELGDSALYFCASSLGADSNQPQHFGDGTRLSIL.

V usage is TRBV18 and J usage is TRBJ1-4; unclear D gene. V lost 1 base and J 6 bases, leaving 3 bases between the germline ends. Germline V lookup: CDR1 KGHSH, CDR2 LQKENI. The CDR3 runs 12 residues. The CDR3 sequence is CASSPLDEKLFF. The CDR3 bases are TGTGCCAGCTCACCACTCGATGAAAAACTGTTTTTT.